Included here is one T cell receptor (beta chain) sequence, with context. Its target is unknown. This entry belongs to a study of beta chain features in type 1 diabetes. Every bit of the isolated RNA underwent reverse transcription, so sequencing read expressed TCRB transcripts. The data were produced by immunoSEQ multiplex PCR, yet TCRdb's version contains in-frame clones alone and is incomplete. The table has 200,000 to 300,000 clones, about a tenth seen once. Overall study findings and caveats: There was a moderate but significant shortening of TCRB CDR3s in all four CD4+ subsets of Type 1 diabetes patients.

Sequencing was performed on naive CD4+ T cells from blood. The receptor's source is a man aged 25-40 years with type 1 diabetes.

For the CDR3, the DNA is TGTGCCAGCAGTCCAGGCAAGGAAAAACTGTTTTTT. Translation gives CASSPGKEKLFF. V usage is TRBV2 and J usage is TRBJ1-4; D unclear. Trimming stripped 5 bases from V and 8 bases from J, with 9 bases between. The CDR3 loop spans 12 amino acids. The germline gives CDR1 SNHLY, CDR2 FYNNEI.